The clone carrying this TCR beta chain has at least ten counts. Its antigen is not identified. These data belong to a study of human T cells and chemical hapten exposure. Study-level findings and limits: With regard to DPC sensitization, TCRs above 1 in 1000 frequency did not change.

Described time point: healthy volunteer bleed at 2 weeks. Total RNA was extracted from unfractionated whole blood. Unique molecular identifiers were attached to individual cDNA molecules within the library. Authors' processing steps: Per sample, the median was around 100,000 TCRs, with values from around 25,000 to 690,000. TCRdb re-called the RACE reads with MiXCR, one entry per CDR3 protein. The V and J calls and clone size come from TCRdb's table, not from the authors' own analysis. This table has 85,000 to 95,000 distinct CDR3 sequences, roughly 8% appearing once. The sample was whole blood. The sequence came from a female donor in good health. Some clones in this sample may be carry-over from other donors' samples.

The CDR3 nucleotides are TGTGCCAGCAGCTCATCGGGACTAGCGGGAAGTCATAATGAGGAGCTGTTTTTT. Translated: CASSSSGLAGSHNEELFF. J is TRBJ2-2 and V is TRBV7-9; TRBD2 aligns across 13 bases. J was trimmed by 10 bases and V by 4 bases; bases with no gene match: 15. This CDR3 spans 18 amino acids. Looked up from germline, CDR1 is SEHNR and CDR2 is FQNEAQ (reference sequence). Combining the CDR3 with reference TRBV7-9 and TRBJ2-2 gives the whole variable domain DTGVSQNPRHKITKRGQNVTFRCDPISEHNRLYWYRQTLGQGPEFLTYFQNEAQLEKSRLLSDRFSAERPKGSFSTLEIQRTEQGDSAMYLCASSSSGLAGSHNEELFFGEGSRLTVL.